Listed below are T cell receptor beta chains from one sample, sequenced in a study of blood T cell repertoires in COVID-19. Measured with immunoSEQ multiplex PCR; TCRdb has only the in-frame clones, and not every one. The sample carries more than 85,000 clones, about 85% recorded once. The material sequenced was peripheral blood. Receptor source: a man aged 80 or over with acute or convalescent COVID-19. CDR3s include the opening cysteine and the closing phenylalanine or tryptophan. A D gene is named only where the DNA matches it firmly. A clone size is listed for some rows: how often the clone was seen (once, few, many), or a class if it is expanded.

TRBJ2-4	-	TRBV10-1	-	CASSGGLKNIQYF	TGCGCCAGCAGTGGAGGCTTGAAAAACATTCAGTACTTC
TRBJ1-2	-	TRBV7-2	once	CASSLRPTENYGYTF	TGTGCCAGCAGCTTGAGGCCGACAGAGAACTATGGCTACACCTTC
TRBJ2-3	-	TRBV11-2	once	CASSLDQRAQDTQYF	TGTGCCAGCAGCTTAGACCAGCGGGCCCAAGATACGCAGTATTTT
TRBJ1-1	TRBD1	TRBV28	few	CASKNRDRGSAFF	TGTGCCAGCAAGAACCGGGACAGGGGGTCAGCTTTCTTT
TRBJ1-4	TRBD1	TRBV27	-	CASSLRGQGNEKLFF	TGTGCCAGCAGTTTAAGGGGACAGGGTAATGAAAAACTGTTTTTT
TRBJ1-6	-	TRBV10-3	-	CAISGEGVSPLHF	TGTGCCATCAGTGGGGAAGGGGTGTCACCCCTCCACTTT
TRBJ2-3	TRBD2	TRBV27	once	CASSPLLAGGGGDTQYF	TGTGCCAGCAGTCCCCTACTAGCGGGGGGGGGTGGAGATACGCAGTATTTT
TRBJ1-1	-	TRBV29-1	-	CSVGRQAMNTEAFF	TGCAGCGTTGGGCGACAGGCGATGAACACTGAAGCTTTCTTT
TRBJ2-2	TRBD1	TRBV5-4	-	CASSLVKGAVTGELFF	TGTGCCAGCAGCTTGGTGAAGGGGGCTGTGACCGGGGAGCTGTTTTTT
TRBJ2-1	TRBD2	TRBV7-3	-	CASSLKVGREAYNEQFF	TGTGCCAGCAGCTTAAAAGTCGGGAGGGAAGCCTACAATGAGCAGTTCTTC
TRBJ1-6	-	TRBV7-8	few	CASSLPGGSSYNSPLHF	TGTGCCAGCAGCCTCCCGGGGGGGAGCTCCTATAATTCACCCCTCCACTTT
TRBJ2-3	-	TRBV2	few	CASSQQRRVAGFLPDTQYF	TGTGCCAGCAGCCAGCAACGCCGCGTCGCGGGGTTCCTACCAGATACGCAGTATTTT
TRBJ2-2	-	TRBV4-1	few	CASSHRNTGELFF	TGCGCCAGCAGCCATCGGAACACCGGGGAGCTGTTTTTT
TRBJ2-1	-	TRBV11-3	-	CASSLDLGDEQFF	TGTGCCAGCAGCTTAGATCTTGGAGATGAGCAGTTCTTC
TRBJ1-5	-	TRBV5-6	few	CASSPGQASNQPQHF	TGTGCCAGCAGCCCCGGTCAGGCTAGCAATCAGCCCCAGCATTTT
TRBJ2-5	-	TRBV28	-	CASSLYGLAQETQYF	TGTGCCAGCAGTTTATACGGACTCGCCCAAGAGACCCAGTACTTC
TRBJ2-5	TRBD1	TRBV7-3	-	CASSLAGTGKGETQYF	TGTGCCAGCAGCTTAGCGGGGACAGGAAAGGGGGAGACCCAGTACTTC
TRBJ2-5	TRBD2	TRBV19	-	CASSIGGGRQETQYF	TGTGCCAGTAGTATAGGGGGAGGGAGGCAAGAGACCCAGTACTTC
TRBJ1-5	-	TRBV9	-	CASARTYSNQPQHF	TGTGCCAGCGCCAGGACATATAGCAATCAGCCCCAGCATTTT
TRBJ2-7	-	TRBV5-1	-	CASSPRDGLLEQYF	TGCGCCAGCAGCCCGCGGGACGGTCTTTTGGAGCAGTACTTC
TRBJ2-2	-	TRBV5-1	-	CASSRDLGTGELFF	TGCGCCAGCAGCCGGGACTTGGGAACCGGGGAGCTGTTTTTT
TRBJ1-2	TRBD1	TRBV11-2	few	CASSPGQGNYGYTF	TGTGCCAGCAGCCCTGGACAGGGGAACTATGGCTACACCTTC
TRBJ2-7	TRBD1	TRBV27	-	CASTTLTGAYEQYF	TGTGCCAGCACCACCCTGACAGGGGCCTACGAGCAGTACTTC
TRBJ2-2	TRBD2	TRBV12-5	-	CASGLVLAGITGELFF	TGTGCTAGTGGTTTGGTACTAGCGGGGATCACCGGGGAGCTGTTTTTT
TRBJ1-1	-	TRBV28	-	CASRRGDLNTEAFF	TGTGCCAGCCGACGGGGTGACTTGAACACTGAAGCTTTCTTT
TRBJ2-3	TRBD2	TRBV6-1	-	CASTPREGGDTQYF	TGTGCCAGCACCCCCCGGGAGGGCGGAGATACGCAGTATTTT
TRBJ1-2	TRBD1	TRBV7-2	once	CASSSRQGGTF	TGTGCCAGCAGCTCCAGACAGGGTGGCACCTTC
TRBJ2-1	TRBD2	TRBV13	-	CASSLLRRASGNKNEQFF	TGTGCCAGCAGCCTCCTCAGGCGAGCTAGCGGGAATAAGAATGAGCAGTTCTTC
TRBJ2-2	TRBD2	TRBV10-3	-	CALRRLAGDTGELFF	TGTGCCCTTCGACGACTAGCGGGAGACACCGGGGAGCTGTTTTTT
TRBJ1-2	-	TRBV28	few	CASSRDRRVGYTF	TGTGCCAGCAGTCGTGACAGGAGAGTTGGCTACACCTTC
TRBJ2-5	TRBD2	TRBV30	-	CAVGLAGAETQYF	TGTGCCGTCGGACTAGCGGGAGCGGAGACCCAGTACTTC
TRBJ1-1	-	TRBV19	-	CASSIPRVLNTEAFF	TGTGCCAGTAGTATTCCCCGGGTCCTCAACACTGAAGCTTTCTTT
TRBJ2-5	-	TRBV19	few	CASSIDGQGVETQYF	TGTGCCAGTAGTATAGATGGGCAGGGCGTAGAGACCCAGTACTTC
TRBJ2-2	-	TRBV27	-	CASSPTSPPGELFF	TGTGCCAGCAGTCCCACTAGCCCCCCCGGGGAGCTGTTTTTT
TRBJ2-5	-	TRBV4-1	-	CASRGTSGVWETQYF	TGCGCCAGCAGAGGGACGTCGGGGGTTTGGGAGACCCAGTACTTC
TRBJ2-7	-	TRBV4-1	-	CASSQGPPRAAVGQYF	TGCGCCAGCAGCCAAGGTCCCCCCAGGGCCGCCGTCGGGCAGTACTTC
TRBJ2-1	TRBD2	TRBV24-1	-	CATSDLVSGGGYDNEQFF	TGTGCCACCAGTGATTTGGTTTCGGGGGGAGGCTACGATAATGAGCAGTTCTTC
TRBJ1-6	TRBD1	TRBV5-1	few	CASSGGQDHSPLHF	TGCGCCAGCAGCGGGGGACAGGATCATTCACCCCTCCACTTT
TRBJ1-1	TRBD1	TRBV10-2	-	CASQTGTGASGTEAFF	TGCGCCAGCCAAACCGGGACAGGGGCCTCGGGGACTGAAGCTTTCTTT
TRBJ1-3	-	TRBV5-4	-	CASSSPRDTGNTIYF	TGTGCCAGCAGCTCCCCCCGGGACACTGGAAACACCATATATTTT
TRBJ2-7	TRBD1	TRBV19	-	CASSIKTGTGGNEQYF	TGTGCCAGTAGTATAAAGACCGGGACAGGGGGCAACGAGCAGTACTTC
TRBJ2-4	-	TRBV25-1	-	CASSDQGAKNIQYF	TGTGCCAGCAGTGATCAGGGCGCCAAAAACATTCAGTACTTC
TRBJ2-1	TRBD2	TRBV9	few	CASSGGLAGVGNEQFF	TGTGCCAGCAGCGGGGGACTAGCGGGAGTGGGCAATGAGCAGTTCTTC
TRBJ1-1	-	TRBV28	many	CASSSGNTEAFF	TGTGCCAGCAGTTCAGGGAACACTGAAGCTTTCTTT
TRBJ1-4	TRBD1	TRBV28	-	CASSDGTGSEKLFF	TGTGCCAGCAGTGACGGGACAGGGAGTGAAAAACTGTTTTTT
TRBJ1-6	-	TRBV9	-	CASSSNRGLNSPLHF	TGTGCCAGCAGCTCGAACCGGGGACTAAATTCACCCCTCCACTTT
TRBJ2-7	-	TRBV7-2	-	CASSFPSFLYEQYF	TGTGCCAGCAGCTTCCCTAGTTTCTTGTACGAGCAGTACTTC
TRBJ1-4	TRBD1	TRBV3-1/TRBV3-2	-	CASSQGQGWGQLFF	TGTGCCAGCAGCCAAGGACAGGGATGGGGCCAACTGTTTTTT
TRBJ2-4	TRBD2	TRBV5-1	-	CASSLWASGSAGNIQYF	TGCGCCAGCAGCTTGTGGGCTAGCGGGAGTGCGGGAAACATTCAGTACTTC
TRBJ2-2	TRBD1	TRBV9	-	CASSGQGPNTGELFF	TGTGCCAGCAGCGGACAGGGACCCAACACCGGGGAGCTGTTTTTT
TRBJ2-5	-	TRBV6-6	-	CASSYGQGGGETQYF	TGTGCCAGCAGTTATGGGCAGGGCGGTGGGGAGACCCAGTACTTC
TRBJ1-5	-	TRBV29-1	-	CSARDRENQPQHF	TGCAGCGCCAGAGACAGAGAAAATCAGCCCCAGCATTTT
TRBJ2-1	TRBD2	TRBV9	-	CASSVTSASSYNEQFF	TGTGCCAGCAGCGTTACTAGCGCCAGCTCCTACAATGAGCAGTTCTTC
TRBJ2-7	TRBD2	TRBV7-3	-	CASSSGPSGSGSYEQYF	TGTGCCAGCAGCTCCGGTCCTAGCGGGAGTGGGAGTTACGAGCAGTACTTC
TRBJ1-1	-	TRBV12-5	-	CASGLGLSNTEAFF	TGTGCTAGTGGTCTTGGACTGTCGAACACTGAAGCTTTCTTT
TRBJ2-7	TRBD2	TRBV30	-	CAWSRRERSYEQYF	TGTGCCTGGAGTCGGCGGGAGCGATCCTACGAGCAGTACTTC
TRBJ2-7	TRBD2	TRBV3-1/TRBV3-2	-	CASSRGDSYEQYF	TGTGCCAGCAGTCGGGGGGACTCCTACGAGCAGTACTTC